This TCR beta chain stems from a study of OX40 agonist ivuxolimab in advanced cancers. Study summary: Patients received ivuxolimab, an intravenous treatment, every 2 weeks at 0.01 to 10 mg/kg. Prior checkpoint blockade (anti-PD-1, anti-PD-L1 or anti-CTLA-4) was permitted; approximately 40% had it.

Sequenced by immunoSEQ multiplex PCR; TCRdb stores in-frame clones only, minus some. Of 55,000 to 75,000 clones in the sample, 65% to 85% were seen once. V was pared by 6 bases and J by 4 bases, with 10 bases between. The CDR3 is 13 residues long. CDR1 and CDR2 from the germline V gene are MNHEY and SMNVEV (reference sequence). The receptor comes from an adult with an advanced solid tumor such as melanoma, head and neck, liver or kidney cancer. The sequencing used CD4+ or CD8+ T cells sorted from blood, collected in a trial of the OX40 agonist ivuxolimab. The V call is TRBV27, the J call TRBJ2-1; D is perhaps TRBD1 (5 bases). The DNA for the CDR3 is TGTGCCAGCAGCCCGACAGTATACAATGAGCAGTTCTTC. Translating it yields CASSPTVYNEQFF.